The 7 T cell receptor beta chains presented below share a single source sample, sequenced in a study of T cells after somatic rescue of genetic block (dated by TCRdb to the early 2020s). Library creation used the immunoSEQ multiplex PCR assay. Held by TCRdb, this immuneACCESS table contains in-frame sequences only and omits some clones. Under half of the omission traces to an unresolved V gene where checked; the cause of the rest is unknown. The sample table lists roughly 58,000 clones, more than 90% of them with a count of one. The ten largest clones represent approximately 0.073% of the sample. Source material: peripheral blood mononuclear cells (PBMCs). The receptors derive from a child in the first two years of life.

This chain connects TRBV5-6 to TRBJ2-5; possibly TRBD2 for D (7 bases). V was cut by 0 bases and J by 2 bases, with 11 bases left in between. CDR3 length: 15 residues. Germline V lookup: CDR1 SGHDT, CDR2 YYEEEE. The DNA of the CDR3 is TGTGCCAGCAGCTTGGGGGGAGGGGGTCAAGAGACCCAGTACTTC. Protein product: CASSLGGGGQETQYF.

The chain has TRBV5-1 and TRBJ1-3, with D tentatively TRBD1 (5 bases). The ends were cut back, 4 bases at V and 0 bases at J, with 8 bases in the middle. The germline gives CDR1 SGHRS, CDR2 YFSETQ. CDR3 length: 14 residues. The CDR3 nucleotides read TGCGCCAGCAGCCCGGACAACTCTGGAAACACCATATATTTT. As protein: CASSPDNSGNTIYF.

The V and J genes are TRBV5-1 and TRBJ2-2, with 12 bases fitting TRBD2. The germline V gene has CDR1 SGHRS and CDR2 YFSETQ. Trimming cost V 0 bases and J 6 bases; bases outside gene matches: 3. The CDR3 runs 16 residues. The CDR3 DNA follows: TGCGCCAGCAGCTTGGGGACTAGCGGGAAGTCCGGGGAGCTGTTTTTT. Its translation is CASSLGTSGKSGELFF. Variable domain in full (rest from reference TRBV5-1 and TRBJ2-2): KAGVTQTPRYLIKTRGQQVTLSCSPISGHRSVSWYQQTPGQGLQFLFEYFSETQRNKGNFPGRFSGRQFSNSRSEMNVSTLELGDSALYLCASSLGTSGKSGELFFGEGSRLTVL.

The sample holds one count of this clone. The genes are TRBV30 and TRBJ2-1, with unresolved D. The CDR3 sequence is 13 residues long. V shed 3 bases and J shed 2 bases, with 8 bases lying between them. Per germline, CDR1 GTSNPN and CDR2 SVGIG (reference sequence). CDR3 nucleotide sequence: TGTGCCTGGAGGCTCAGGACCTACAATGAGCAGTTCTTC. Protein: CAWRLRTYNEQFF.

The V call is TRBV4-3, the J call TRBJ2-3; TRBD2 matches at 9 bases. Germline V CDR1 and CDR2: LGHNA, YSLEER. The V and J ends lost 0 bases and 4 bases, in that order; junction bases with no gene match: 11. There are 18 residues in the CDR3. In DNA form, the CDR3 reads TGCGCCAGCAGCCAAGATAGGAAGAGCGGGAGGAGGGCAGATACGCAGTATTTT. Protein product: CASSQDRKSGRRADTQYF.

The chain recombines TRBV6-5 with TRBJ2-4, with D possibly TRBD1 on 6 matching bases. V was trimmed by 5 bases and J by 2 bases, leaving 7 bases between them. Germline V gives CDR1 MNHEY, CDR2 SVGAGI. The CDR3 runs 13 residues. CDR3 in DNA: TGTGCCAGCAGTAGGGGGACCAAAAACATTCAGTACTTC. Protein product: CASSRGTKNIQYF.

This chain joins TRBV10-3 and TRBJ2-1, with 11 bases fitting TRBD2. The CDR3 is made up of 17 amino acids. Germline values: CDR1 ENHRY, CDR2 SYGVKD. J lost 5 bases, V lost 5 bases, and 11 bases had no gene match. CDR3 in amino acids: CAISRRLAGSPNNEQFF. DNA of the CDR3: TGTGCCATCAGTCGCCGACTAGCGGGGTCTCCTAACAATGAGCAGTTCTTC.